These 26 T cell receptor beta chains came from one sample sequenced in a study of human versus mouse CDR3 diversity and MHC coevolution. This table comes from immunoSEQ multiplex PCR, and its TCRdb copy is limited to in-frame clones, with some not included. The sample holds 50,000 to 70,000 clones; 85% to 95% are singletons and the top ten take 18%. The specimen was naive CD4+ T cells from blood. As to subset: CD45RO-negative CD62L-positive naive CD4 T cells. The source of these receptors is a person aged 55 to 75 in good health.

This chain links TRBV10-3 with TRBJ1-4; 8 bases are a match to TRBD1. Unmatched junction bases numbered 6, after V lost 6 bases and J lost 6 bases. This CDR3 region has 14 residues. CDR1 and CDR2 (germline): ENHRY, SYGVKD. In DNA, the CDR3 is TGTGCCATCAGGACGGACAGGGACGATGAAAAACTGTTTTTT. It codes for CAIRTDRDDEKLFF.

The chain couples TRBV14 to TRBJ1-3, with 8 nucleotides matching TRBD1. The V gene end was trimmed by 4 bases and the J gene end by 1 base; junction bases not matched to a gene: 3. Germline V gene sequence: CDR1 SGHDN, CDR2 FVKESK. This CDR3 has 15 residues. CDR3 DNA sequence: TGTGCCAGCAGCCCCTGGACAGGGTCTGGAAACACCATATATTTT. It translates to CASSPWTGSGNTIYF.

J is TRBJ2-5 and V is TRBV5-1; the match to TRBD2 covers 7 bases. The CDR3 is 18 residues long. Germline lookup yields CDR1 SGHRS and CDR2 YFSETQ. V was clipped by 5 bases and J by 3 bases; unmatched bases: 19. This chain's CDR3 is CASRVLPGLPGEEETQYF. In DNA, the CDR3 is TGCGCCAGCAGAGTCCTACCGGGACTACCAGGAGAGGAAGAGACCCAGTACTTC.

A word on this clone: A read error may produce the germline difference seen at one junction end. This chain connects TRBV5-1 to TRBJ2-2; TRBD2 matches at 13 bases. CDR1 SGHRS and CDR2 YFSETQ come from the germline V gene. CDR3 size: 17 residues. The CDR3 DNA sequence: TGCGTCAGCAGCGCTACCTGGACTAGCGGGAGAGCCGGGGAGCTGTTTTTT. Translation gives CVSSATWTSGRAGELFF.

V is TRBV19 and J is TRBJ2-2; no firm D call. From germline, CDR1 is LNHDA and CDR2 SQIVND (reference sequence). Trimming stripped 3 bases from V and 8 bases from J, with 7 bases between. The CDR3 has 12 amino acids. CDR3 nucleotide sequence: TGTGCCAGTAGTATCCTTCTGGGGGAGCTGTTTTTT. It codes for CASSILLGELFF. Together with reference TRBV19 and TRBJ2-2, the CDR3 gives the full variable domain: DGGITQSPKYLFRKEGQNVTLSCEQNLNHDAMYWYRQDPGQGLRLIYYSQIVNDFQKGDIAEGYSVSREKKESFPLTVTSAQKNPTAFYLCASSILLGELFFGEGSRLTVL.

The count of this clone is one. This chain uses TRBV11-2 with TRBJ2-3; 11 positions agree with TRBD2. The V gene's germline CDR1 is SGHAT and CDR2 FQNNGV. J gave up 4 bases and V 3 bases, and 0 bases lay outside the gene matches. The CDR3 totals 14 residues. The CDR3 DNA is TGTGCCAGCAGCTTGGGACTAGCGGCAGATACGCAGTATTTT. Its translation: CASSLGLAADTQYF.

This sequence joins TRBV6-1 and TRBJ1-2; no firm D call. Per germline, CDR1 MNHNS and CDR2 SASEGT. The CDR3 consists of 13 residues. Trimming took off 0 bases at V and 6 bases at J, with 8 bases between the two ends. CDR3 region: CASSEAWQDGYTF. The CDR3 DNA follows: TGTGCCAGCAGTGAAGCATGGCAGGATGGCTACACCTTC.

J is TRBJ2-1 and V is TRBV11-2; 8 bases are a match to TRBD2. The CDR3 runs to 12 residues. CDR1 is SGHAT and CDR2 is FQNNGV in the germline V gene. Losses at the gene ends were 2 bases for V and 16 bases for J; bases not matched to a gene: 7. CDR3 sequence: CASSLSGSLGFF. CDR3 coding DNA: TGTGCCAGCAGCTTAAGCGGGAGTCTCGGCTTCTTC.

The chain has TRBV2 and TRBJ1-1; 7 nucleotides match TRBD1. The CDR3 length is 14 residues. Per the germline V gene, CDR1 is SNHLY and CDR2 is FYNNEI. Germline trimming cut 7 bases from V and 2 bases from J; bases unmatched to any gene: 7. The CDR3 coding sequence is TGTGCCAGCACCCAGACAGGGCGAAACACTGAAGCTTTCTTT. It codes for CASTQTGRNTEAFF.

V gene TRBV15 combines with J gene TRBJ1-2, with TRBD1 as a possible D gene (6 bases). CDR3 length: 14 residues. Between the trimmed V and J ends, which lost 4 bases and 5 bases, there was a span of 14 bases. The germline V gene has CDR1 LNHNV and CDR2 YYDKDF (reference sequence). In DNA, the CDR3 is TGTGCCACCAGCAAGGGGACAACCGGGTATGGCTACACCTTC. It encodes CATSKGTTGYGYTF.

The chain uses TRBV6-4 and TRBJ2-2, with D maybe TRBD2 (6 bases). The CDR3 spans 13 residues. The V gene lost 3 bases and the J gene lost 5 bases, with 7 bases spanning the gap. Germline V CDR1 and CDR2: MRHNA, SNTAGT. This CDR3 is CASSELATGELFF. The DNA for the CDR3 is TGTGCCAGCAGTGAACTAGCTACCGGGGAGCTGTTTTTT.

This clone was detected only once. The chain combines TRBV5-1 with TRBJ1-1, with 7 bases that match TRBD1. Unmatched junction bases numbered 7, after V lost 1 base and J lost 1 base. The CDR3 runs to 16 residues. Germline loops: CDR1 SGHRS, CDR2 YFSETQ. The CDR3 protein is CASSLLGQVTNTEAFF. DNA for the CDR3: TGCGCCAGCAGCTTGTTAGGACAGGTTACGAACACTGAAGCTTTCTTT.

The V call is TRBV18, the J call TRBJ1-6; TRBD1 matches 8 bases. The CDR3 loop spans 15 amino acids. V dropped 2 bases and J dropped 10; count of bases not matched to a gene: 7. Germline CDR1 is KGHSH and CDR2 is LQKENI. The CDR3 DNA sequence: TGTGCCAGCTCACCAGGACAGGGAGAAGGATCACCCCTCCACTTT. Translating gives CASSPGQGEGSPLHF.

A word on this clone: Its ends do not fully match the called genes, so a read error is possible. The chain couples TRBV5-6 to TRBJ1-1, with D tentatively TRBD1 (6 bases). From germline, CDR1 is SGHDT and CDR2 YYEEEE. The CDR3 spans 14 residues. The chain's CDR3 is CASSLAGPEQGGSF. The CDR3 DNA reads as TGTGCCAGCAGCTTGGCGGGGCCTGAACAGGGTGGGTCTTTT.

V gene TRBV10-2 combines with J gene TRBJ2-1, with D maybe TRBD2 (5 bases). Deletions cut 4 bases from V and 4 bases from J, with 11 bases between. The CDR3 totals 14 residues. CDR1 is WSHSY, CDR2 SAAADI, per germline. The CDR3 DNA is TGCGCCAGCAGTGCGGCTAGCCTATACAATGAGCAGTTCTTC. It codes for CASSAASLYNEQFF.

The CDR3 bases are TGCGCCAGCAGCTCGGCCTCACAGGGAAGCAACACCGGGGAGCTGTTTTTT. Amino acids: CASSSASQGSNTGELFF. The chain is built from TRBV5-1 and TRBJ2-2; D is perhaps TRBD1 (6 bases). V shed 3 bases and J shed 2 bases, with 17 bases lying between them. The CDR3 is made up of 17 amino acids. CDR1 is SGHRS, CDR2 YFSETQ, per germline.

This clone occurred a few times. This chain joins TRBV5-4 and TRBJ1-6; a possible D gene is TRBD1 (6 bases). V was trimmed by 4 bases and J by 5 bases, leaving 13 bases between them. CDR1 and CDR2 (germline): SGHNT, YYREEE (reference sequence). The CDR3 runs to 15 residues. The CDR3: CASSGPTGNNSPLHF. The CDR3 DNA reads TGTGCCAGCAGCGGACCGACAGGCAATAATTCACCCCTCCACTTT.

The V and J genes are TRBV2 and TRBJ2-7, with 9 bases lining up with TRBD1. J gave up 2 bases and V 3 bases, and 11 bases lay outside the gene matches. Germline V CDR1 and CDR2: SNHLY, FYNNEI. The CDR3 loop spans 17 amino acids. Here the CDR3 reads CASSERSGTGMAYEQYF. As DNA, the CDR3 is TGTGCCAGCAGTGAGCGCTCCGGGACAGGGATGGCCTACGAGCAGTACTTC.

This clone was picked up one time. This sequence joins TRBV5-1 and TRBJ2-2; D gene ambiguous. The CDR3 has 16 amino acids. Germline CDR1 and CDR2: SGHRS and YFSETQ. Trimming took 0 bases from V and 1 from J, leaving 10 bases between them. The CDR3 DNA reads TGCGCCAGCAGCTTGGCCAAACAGTTGAACACCGGGGAGCTGTTTTTT. Its protein product is CASSLAKQLNTGELFF. Looking up the rest from reference TRBV5-1 and TRBJ2-2 gives the full variable domain: KAGVTQTPRYLIKTRGQQVTLSCSPISGHRSVSWYQQTPGQGLQFLFEYFSETQRNKGNFPGRFSGRQFSNSRSEMNVSTLELGDSALYLCASSLAKQLNTGELFFGEGSRLTVL.

This chain joins TRBV9 and TRBJ2-1; D is possibly TRBD2 (6 bases). V was pared by 2 bases and J by 6 bases, with 15 bases between. Germline V gene lookup returns CDR1 SGDLS and CDR2 YYNGEE. This CDR3 has 15 residues. This chain's CDR3 is CASSVDYPPFNEQFF. The CDR3 region has the DNA TGTGCCAGCAGCGTGGACTACCCCCCCTTCAATGAGCAGTTCTTC.

The chain recombines TRBV9 with TRBJ2-5; maybe TRBD2 (5 bases). The J call is uncertain, as TRBJ2-7 better fits the DNA end. The CDR3 is 15 amino acids. Germline V CDR1 and CDR2: SGDLS, YYNGEE. The CDR3 nucleotides read TGTGCCAGCAGCGTAGAGGCTAGCACCCTTGCCGAGCAGTACTTC. It yields the protein CASSVEASTLAEQYF.

This chain joins TRBV18 and TRBJ2-3; 12 nucleotides agree with TRBD2. The CDR3 totals 17 residues. Looked up from germline, CDR1 is KGHSH and CDR2 is LQKENI. Unmatched junction bases numbered 7, after V lost 4 bases and J lost 2 bases. The CDR3 sequence: CASSQRTSGTYTDTQYF. The CDR3 DNA is TGTGCCAGCTCACAGAGGACTAGCGGGACCTACACAGATACGCAGTATTTT.

This sequence joins TRBV11-3 and TRBJ2-7; TRBD2 agrees at 7 bases. Germline V gene sequence: CDR1 SGHNT, CDR2 YENEEA. The CDR3 covers 15 residues. Losses at the gene ends were 5 bases for V and 3 bases for J; bases not matched to a gene: 10. In nucleotides, the CDR3 is TGTGCCAGCAGCCAGCGGGACCTATCTGTCTACGAGCAGTACTTC. This codes for CASSQRDLSVYEQYF. The full variable domain, with the rest looked up from reference TRBV11-3 and TRBJ2-7, is EAGVVQSPRYKIIEKKQPVAFWCNPISGHNTLYWYLQNLGQGPELLIRYENEEAVDDSQLPKDRFSAERLKGVDSTLKIQPAELGDSAVYLCASSQRDLSVYEQYFGPGTRLTVT.

The V gene is TRBV6-1, the J gene TRBJ2-5, with TRBD2 as a possible D gene (7 bases). The J call may be wrong; the DNA end is better matched by TRBJ2-7. Looked up from germline, CDR1 is MNHNS and CDR2 is SASEGT. The CDR3 loop spans 15 amino acids. In nucleotides, the CDR3 is TGTGCCAGCAGTGACCCATCCAGGGGAGGGTACGAGCAGTACTTC. The encoded protein is CASSDPSRGGYEQYF.

The chain is built from TRBV10-2 and TRBJ2-7; the match to TRBD2 covers 11 bases. The CDR3 loop spans 14 amino acids. Germline V gene sequence: CDR1 WSHSY, CDR2 SAAADI. After removal of 6 bases from V and 7 bases from J, the junction contained 8 bases not matched to a gene. Here the CDR3 DNA reads TGCGCCAGCAGACTAGCGGGAGAATATGGGGAGCAGTACTTC. Translated, it gives CASRLAGEYGEQYF.

This chain joins TRBV5-4 and TRBJ2-7, with a tentative D call TRBD1 (6 bases). CDR1 is SGHNT, CDR2 YYREEE, per germline (reference sequence). Trimming left V 4 bases short and J 0 bases short, with 11 bases between. CDR3 length equals 14 residues. CDR3 sequence: CASSPDRSSYEQYF. The CDR3 DNA reads TGTGCCAGCAGCCCAGACAGGAGCTCCTACGAGCAGTACTTC.